Shown below are 26 T cell receptor beta chains from a single sample sequenced in a study of beta chain features in type 1 diabetes. Expressed TCRB transcripts were sequenced because the isolated RNA had all been reverse transcribed beforehand. Assay: immunoSEQ multiplex PCR; the TCRdb copy retains only in-frame clones and omits some. Counted here are 240,000 or so clones, roughly two thirds occurring once; the ten biggest clones make up around 0.05%. Sample: naive CD4+ T cells from blood. The receptors here all came from a man between 25 and 39 years old in good health.

CDR3 DNA: TGTGCCATCAGTGATTCCTATGGCTACACCTTC. Its translation: CAISDSYGYTF. The V gene is TRBV10-3, the J gene TRBJ1-2; D gene ambiguous. V was shortened by 3 bases and J by 4 bases, with 3 bases between the two germline ends. Per the germline V gene, CDR1 is ENHRY and CDR2 is SYGVKD. This CDR3 is built from 11 residues.

The chain combines TRBV2 with TRBJ2-7; D gene ambiguous. The V end was cut by 3 bases, the J end by 0 bases, with 6 bases between. The germline V gene has CDR1 SNHLY and CDR2 FYNNEI. The CDR3 is made up of 13 amino acids. CDR3 amino acids: CASSEPLSYEQYF. In DNA form, the CDR3 reads TGTGCCAGCAGTGAGCCCCTCTCCTACGAGCAGTACTTC.

The chain recombines TRBV30 with TRBJ2-3; D unclear. The CDR3 spans 13 residues. V lost 5 bases, J lost 0 bases, and 9 bases lay in between. Germline V CDR1 and CDR2: GTSNPN, SVGIG (reference sequence). The chain's CDR3 is CAWDTASTDTQYF. The CDR3 nucleotides read TGTGCCTGGGATACAGCCAGCACAGATACGCAGTATTTT.

The chain combines TRBV29-1 with TRBJ2-2; no reliable D call. This CDR3 has 13 residues. CDR1 and CDR2 (germline): SQVTM, ANQGSEA. V shed 6 bases and J shed 2 bases, with 10 bases lying between them. The CDR3 spells CSVGYGNTGELFF. CDR3 nucleotides: TGCAGCGTGGGGTACGGCAACACCGGGGAGCTGTTTTTT.

This clone was observed a few times. The genes are TRBV15 and TRBJ2-7; TRBD2 matches 8 bases. The V gene end was trimmed by 1 base and the J gene end by 0 bases; junction bases not matched to a gene: 14. CDR1 and CDR2 from the germline V gene are LNHNV and YYDKDF (reference sequence). The CDR3 runs to 19 residues. The CDR3 reads CATSRAPRLAGKSSYEQYF. For the CDR3, the DNA is TGTGCCACCAGCAGAGCCCCTAGGCTAGCGGGTAAAAGCTCCTACGAGCAGTACTTC.

This chain joins TRBV28 and TRBJ2-4; D is unresolved. This CDR3 has 15 residues. Germline CDR1 MDHEN, CDR2 SYDVKM. V lost 5 bases, J lost 8 bases, and 19 bases lay in between. CDR3 sequence: CASSAPRDSMDIQYF. DNA of the CDR3: TGTGCCAGCAGTGCCCCCCGTGATAGCATGGACATTCAGTACTTC.

The chain links TRBV29-1 to TRBJ1-1; D might be TRBD1 (5 bases). V shed 7 bases and J shed 5 bases, with 17 bases lying between them. There are 13 residues in the CDR3. CDR1 and CDR2 from the germline V gene are SQVTM and ANQGSEA. The CDR3 nucleotides are TGCAGCGCCCTCGGGCAGGGAGGGACTGAAGCTTTCTTT. Protein sequence: CSALGQGGTEAFF.

Details on this clone: The junction shows a germline mismatch at one end, possibly a read error. The gene calls are TRBV29-1 and TRBJ1-2; 9 bases are shared with TRBD1. The CDR3 runs 15 residues. The germline CDR1 and CDR2 sequences are SQVTM and ANQGSEA. CDR3 protein: CSVEVDRGSNYGYTF. The DNA of the CDR3 is TGCAGCGTCGAAGTGGACAGGGGATCTAACTATGGCTACACCTTC. The full variable domain, its missing parts supplied by reference TRBV29-1 and TRBJ1-2, is SAVISQKPSRDICQRGTSLTIQCQVDSQVTMMFWYRQQPGQSLTLIATANQGSEATYESGFVIDKFPISRPNLTFSTLTVSNMSPEDSSIYLCSVEVDRGSNYGYTFGSGTRLTVV.

The rearrangement links TRBV19 to TRBJ2-1; 7 nucleotides align to TRBD2. The CDR3 runs to 15 residues. Germline lookup yields CDR1 LNHDA and CDR2 SQIVND (reference sequence). V was pared by 7 bases and J by 2 bases, with 8 bases of the junction left unmatched. The CDR3 DNA reads as TGTGCCAGTAAGGAGGCGGGAGCCGCCTACAATGAGCAGTTCTTC. Translation gives CASKEAGAAYNEQFF.

This chain links TRBV4-3 with TRBJ2-2; D might be TRBD2 (6 bases). CDR1 and CDR2 from the germline V gene are LGHNA and YSLEER. V was trimmed by 5 bases and J by 5 bases, leaving 9 bases between them. The CDR3 is 13 residues long. The CDR3, as DNA: TGCGCCAGCAGCACTGGGAGGACCGGGGAGCTGTTTTTT. It translates to CASSTGRTGELFF.

On this clone itself: This specimen includes other DNA sequences encoding the same CDR3. The chain uses TRBV29-1 and TRBJ1-1; tentative D call: TRBD1 (6 bases). This CDR3 region has 12 residues. V was cut by 6 bases and J by 0 bases, with 8 bases left in between. The germline CDR1 and CDR2 sequences are SQVTM and ANQGSEA. The CDR3 loop is CSVGQMNTEAFF. The CDR3 bases are TGCAGCGTAGGACAGATGAACACTGAAGCTTTCTTT.

The chain is built from TRBV5-1 and TRBJ2-3, with unresolved D. Trimming shortened V by 2 bases and J by 5 bases, and 3 bases separated the two germline ends. The CDR3 is 11 residues long. Germline-derived CDR1 and CDR2 are SGHRS and YFSETQ. This chain's CDR3 is CASSLKDTQYF. The CDR3 DNA sequence: TGCGCCAGCAGCTTAAAAGATACGCAGTATTTT.

This clone was observed a single time. The chain has TRBV30 and TRBJ2-1, with 15 bases fitting TRBD2. V lost 2 bases to trimming and J lost 10 bases; unmatched junction nucleotides: 9. Looked up from germline, CDR1 is GTSNPN and CDR2 is SVGIG (reference sequence). The CDR3 extends over 16 amino acids. CDR3 sequence (DNA): TGTGCCTGGAGTCGCGGACTAGCGGGAGGGCCGGGGGAGCAGTTCTTC. Amino acids: CAWSRGLAGGPGEQFF. The complete variable domain, with remaining parts taken from reference TRBV30 and TRBJ2-1, reads SQTIHQWPATLVQPVGSPLSLECTVEGTSNPNLYWYRQAAGRGLQLLFYSVGIGQISSEVPQNLSASRPQDRQFILSSKKLLLSDSGFYLCAWSRGLAGGPGEQFFGPGTRLTVL.

This rearrangement joins TRBV30 to TRBJ2-7, with TRBD1 matching 9 bases. The V and J ends lost 3 bases and 2 bases, in that order; junction bases with no gene match: 5. This CDR3 is 14 amino acids long. CDR1 is GTSNPN and CDR2 is SVGIG in the germline V gene (reference sequence). CDR3 protein: CAWRKQGAPYEQYF. For the CDR3, the DNA is TGTGCCTGGAGAAAACAGGGGGCACCCTACGAGCAGTACTTC.

Here the CDR3 reads CASGPWSYNEQFF. CDR3 DNA sequence: TGCGCCAGCGGCCCCTGGTCCTACAATGAGCAGTTCTTC. This chain connects TRBV23-1 to TRBJ2-1; D uncertain. TRBV23-1 is annotated as an ORF whose role is uncertain. The CDR3 is made up of 13 amino acids. Trimming left V 8 bases short and J 1 base short, with 9 bases between.

The chain employs TRBV19 and TRBJ2-1, with 8 bases fitting TRBD1. Losses at the gene ends were 5 bases for V and 4 bases for J; bases not matched to a gene: 1. The CDR3 consists of 13 residues. The germline V gene encodes CDR1 LNHDA and CDR2 SQIVND (reference sequence). CDR3 nucleotides: TGTGCCAGTAGTGGGGACAGGTACAATGAGCAGTTCTTC. Its protein product is CASSGDRYNEQFF.

In this sample, this clone turned up once. The chain joins TRBV29-1 to TRBJ1-1; a possible D gene is TRBD1 (6 bases). V lost 7 bases and J lost 10, with 19 bases in between. The CDR3 covers 12 residues. Germline loops: CDR1 SQVTM, CDR2 ANQGSEA. The CDR3 DNA follows: TGCAGCGCAGGTTCCCGGGGGCGGGGAGCTTTCTTT. The encoded protein is CSAGSRGRGAFF.

The V and J genes are TRBV19 and TRBJ2-1, with a tentative D call TRBD1 (6 bases). This CDR3 contains 15 residues. The germline CDR1 and CDR2 sequences are LNHDA and SQIVND (reference sequence). The V gene lost 6 bases and the J gene lost 0 bases, with 12 bases spanning the gap. DNA for the CDR3: TGTGCCAGTAGGGAGAGGGGGAGCTCCTACAATGAGCAGTTCTTC. This encodes CASRERGSSYNEQFF.

The rearrangement links TRBV15 to TRBJ2-7; TRBD1 matches at 7 bases. This CDR3 comprises 14 residues. Looked up from germline, CDR1 is LNHNV and CDR2 is YYDKDF (reference sequence). Unmatched junction bases numbered 4, after V lost 2 bases and J lost 3 bases. The CDR3: CATSRPDRDYEQYF. Here the CDR3 DNA reads TGTGCCACCAGCAGACCCGACAGGGACTACGAGCAGTACTTC.

CDR3 in DNA: TGCAGCGCCCCTAGGAGCGGGACCACAGATACGCAGTATTTT. Its translation is CSAPRSGTTDTQYF. J is TRBJ2-3 and V is TRBV29-1; 7 nucleotides line up with TRBD2. Trimming took 7 bases from V and 2 from J; bases not matched to a gene: 9. The germline V gene has CDR1 SQVTM and CDR2 ANQGSEA. The CDR3 is 14 amino acids.

V gene TRBV29-1 combines with J gene TRBJ1-2; D call uncertain. Trimming removed 4 bases at V and 8 bases at J, with 11 bases between. Germline V lookup: CDR1 SQVTM, CDR2 ANQGSEA. CDR3 length: 11 amino acids. The CDR3, as DNA: TGCAGCGTTGTCCAAAAGGAGGGCTACACCTTC. The encoded protein is CSVVQKEGYTF.

The rearrangement uses TRBV12-5 and TRBJ2-7, with D maybe TRBD2 (5 bases). Trimming pared 6 bases from V and 4 bases from J, leaving 10 bases between. Germline V CDR1 and CDR2: LGHNT, FRNRAP. The length of the CDR3 is 12 residues. Here the CDR3 reads CASGTGSYEQYF. For the CDR3, the DNA is TGTGCTAGTGGCACGGGGTCTTACGAGCAGTACTTC. The full variable domain, in which reference TRBV12-5 and TRBJ2-7 provide the parts outside the CDR3, is DARVTQTPRHKVTEMGQEVTMRCQPILGHNTVFWYRQTMMQGLELLAYFRNRAPLDDSGMPKDRFSAEMPDATLATLKIQPSEPRDSAVYFCASGTGSYEQYFGPGTRLTVT.

This chain links TRBV11-2 with TRBJ2-3, with 9 bases identical to TRBD2. The length of the CDR3 is 16 residues. Germline V gene sequence: CDR1 SGHAT, CDR2 FQNNGV. V dropped 6 bases and J dropped 0; count of bases not matched to a gene: 7. The DNA of the CDR3 is TGTGCCAGCAGGGCCCAGACTAGCGGAAGCACAGATACGCAGTATTTT. Residues: CASRAQTSGSTDTQYF.

The V call is TRBV5-1, the J call TRBJ2-4; D gene uncertain. The CDR3 runs 14 residues. Germline CDR1 is SGHRS and CDR2 is YFSETQ. V shed 4 bases and J shed 0 bases, with 8 bases lying between them. The CDR3 spells CASSPDLAKNIQYF. CDR3 in DNA: TGCGCCAGCAGCCCCGATTTAGCCAAAAACATTCAGTACTTC. Variable domain in full (rest from reference TRBV5-1 and TRBJ2-4): KAGVTQTPRYLIKTRGQQVTLSCSPISGHRSVSWYQQTPGQGLQFLFEYFSETQRNKGNFPGRFSGRQFSNSRSEMNVSTLELGDSALYLCASSPDLAKNIQYFGAGTRLSVL.

The J gene is TRBJ2-2, the V gene TRBV29-1; the D gene is possibly TRBD2 (5 bases). CDR1 and CDR2 (germline): SQVTM, ANQGSEA. V lost 8 bases to trimming and J lost 5 bases, with 24 bases between them. This CDR3 is 16 amino acids long. CDR3 protein: CSPSPRRGFGTGELFF. In DNA form, the CDR3 reads TGCAGCCCGTCACCTAGGCGAGGGTTTGGGACCGGGGAGCTGTTTTTT.

This chain connects TRBV9 to TRBJ2-3, with 9 bases lining up with TRBD2. J gave up 4 bases and V 4 bases, and 10 bases lay outside the gene matches. The CDR3 totals 16 residues. CDR1 is SGDLS and CDR2 is YYNGEE in the germline V gene. In DNA, the CDR3 is TGTGCCAGCAGCTCTCGACTAGCGGAATTCGCAGATACGCAGTATTTT. Protein sequence: CASSSRLAEFADTQYF.